The 17 T cell receptor beta chains in this list originate from one sample, sequenced in a study of T cell repertoires in aging, cancer and after chemotherapy. Multiplex touch-down PCR with TRB-A/B primers amplified rearranged V-D-J TRB sequences. TCRdb fed the multiplex PCR reads into MiXCR, producing one record per CDR3 protein. In the table there are 1,000 or so distinct CDR3 sequences, over 20% of which are singletons. The template was genomic DNA from peripheral blood, not RNA. Sequenced material: blood. These receptor sequences come from a human donor with a solid tumor.

In regard to this clonotype: Being one base from a much bigger clone, this may be a read error. The rearrangement links TRBV11-1 to TRBJ2-1; D ambiguous. In germline, CDR1 is SGHAT, CDR2 FQDESV (reference sequence). The CDR3 consists of 13 residues. CDR3 sequence: CASSLEFGYEKFF. CDR3 nucleotide sequence: TGTGCCAGCAGCTTAGAATTCGGGTATGAGAAGTTCTTC.

This chain connects TRBV24-1 to TRBJ2-1, with TRBD2 as a possible D gene (5 bases). CDR1 and CDR2 (germline): KGHDR, SFDVKD. CDR3 length: 15 residues. V was clipped by 3 bases and J by 3 bases, with 11 bases between them. CDR3 in DNA: TGTGCCACCAGTGATCTGACCCGGGACTACAATGAGCAGTTCTTC. It yields the protein CATSDLTRDYNEQFF.

In its sample, this clonotype ranks as large. The chain joins TRBV12-3 or TRBV12-4 to TRBJ2-7; D could derive from TRBD1 or TRBD2 (5 bases each). CDR3 length equals 14 residues. V lost 4 bases and J 2 bases, leaving 12 bases between the germline ends. CDR3 sequence (DNA): TGTGCCAGCAGTTCCGGGACGGTTACCTACGAGCAGTACTTC. It translates to CASSSGTVTYEQYF.

This clonotype has a handful of counts. The chain carries TRBV6-5 and TRBJ1-5, with D possibly being TRBD1 (5 bases). CDR1 MNHEY and CDR2 SVGAGI come from the germline V gene. Deletions cut 5 bases from V and 2 bases from J, with 13 bases between. The CDR3 contains 15 residues. The CDR3 loop reads CASSQDRNRNQPQHF. The DNA for the CDR3 is TGTGCCAGCAGTCAAGACAGAAACCGCAATCAGCCCCAGCATTTT.

The V gene is TRBV19, the J gene TRBJ2-1, with TRBD2 matching 8 bases. Per germline, CDR1 LNHDA and CDR2 SQIVND (reference sequence). The CDR3 is made up of 15 amino acids. The trim removed 2 bases at V and 2 bases at J, leaving 2 bases unmatched. CDR3 nucleotides: TGTGCCAGTAGTATAAGTAGCGGGGCCTACAATGAGCAGTTCTTC. Translation gives CASSISSGAYNEQFF. Using reference TRBV19 and TRBJ2-1 for the parts outside the CDR3, the full variable domain is DGGITQSPKYLFRKEGQNVTLSCEQNLNHDAMYWYRQDPGQGLRLIYYSQIVNDFQKGDIAEGYSVSREKKESFPLTVTSAQKNPTAFYLCASSISSGAYNEQFFGPGTRLTVL.

By share of the sample, this clonotype is medium-sized (0.01 to 0.1%). This chain connects TRBV5-6 to TRBJ1-3, with TRBD1 matching 11 bases. After removal of 0 bases from V and 0 bases from J, the junction contained 2 bases not matched to a gene. The CDR3 totals 17 residues. CDR1 SGHDT and CDR2 YYEEEE come from the germline V gene. This CDR3 is CASSLVGQGVSGNTIYF. CDR3 sequence (DNA): TGTGCCAGCAGCTTGGTGGGACAGGGGGTCTCTGGAAACACCATATATTTT.

In its sample, this clonotype was seen a few times. The chain has TRBV6-2 or TRBV6-3 and TRBJ2-2, with 8 bases that match TRBD1. After removal of 2 bases from V and 3 bases from J, the junction contained 8 bases not matched to a gene. CDR3 length: 17 residues. Per germline, CDR1 MNHEY and CDR2 SVGEGT. CDR3 region: CASSYINLQGDTGELFF. CDR3 nucleotides: TGTGCCAGCAGTTACATAAATCTACAGGGGGACACCGGGGAGCTGTTTTTT.

The V call is TRBV20-1, the J call TRBJ1-1; possibly TRBD1 for D (5 bases). Germline CDR1 is DFQATT and CDR2 is SNEGSKA (reference sequence). Trimming shortened V by 6 bases and J by 6 bases, and 14 bases separated the two germline ends. CDR3 size: 12 residues. The CDR3 protein is CSARRDGAEAFF. The DNA for the CDR3 is TGCAGTGCCAGGCGGGACGGCGCTGAAGCTTTCTTT.

The rearrangement uses TRBV5-1 and TRBJ2-3; 7 bases match TRBD1. Germline V gene data show CDR1 as SGHRS and CDR2 as YFSETQ. Unmatched junction bases numbered 11, after V lost 4 bases and J lost 6 bases. CDR3 length: 15 residues. Here the CDR3 reads CASSQGTEGWDTQYF. In DNA form, the CDR3 reads TGCGCCAGCAGCCAAGGGACAGAGGGCTGGGATACGCAGTATTTT.

The chain employs TRBV20-1 and TRBJ2-1; maybe TRBD2 (5 bases). There are 17 residues in the CDR3. CDR1 and CDR2 (germline): DFQATT, SNEGSKA (reference sequence). V was shortened by 2 bases and J by 9 bases, with 26 bases between the two germline ends. The CDR3 spells CSARTSPEGLKFGEQFF. Here the CDR3 DNA reads TGCAGTGCTAGAACCAGCCCCGAGGGCCTGAAATTTGGTGAGCAGTTCTTC.

CDR3 in amino acids: CASSQINTGSSYNEQFF. Here the CDR3 DNA reads TGCGCCAGCAGCCAGATCAACACGGGGAGCTCCTACAATGAGCAGTTCTTC. The chain is built from TRBV4-3 and TRBJ2-1; a weak D match, TRBD2 (5 bases). There are 17 residues in the CDR3. Germline CDR1 reads LGHNA; CDR2 reads YSLEER. Trimming removed 3 bases at V and 0 bases at J, with 15 bases between.

Only a few counts were recorded for this clonotype. The chain carries TRBV7-2 and TRBJ2-7, with 10 bases lining up with TRBD1. CDR1 is SGHTA and CDR2 is FQGNSA in the germline V gene. The CDR3 contains 16 residues. With V trimmed by 0 bases and J by 2 bases, 4 bases remained unmatched. In DNA form, the CDR3 reads TGTGCCAGCAGCTTAGCGGCGGGGACAGGGGCCTACGAGCAGTACTTC. Protein: CASSLAAGTGAYEQYF.

This clonotype was recorded a few times. V gene TRBV6-5 combines with J gene TRBJ1-3; maybe TRBD1 (6 bases). This CDR3 is built from 16 residues. Germline-derived CDR1 and CDR2 are MNHEY and SVGAGI. The germline V and J ends were trimmed by 2 bases and 0 bases, with 11 bases remaining between them. This CDR3 reads CASSYTQQGSGNTIYF. CDR3 DNA sequence: TGTGCCAGCAGTTACACCCAACAGGGCTCTGGAAACACCATATATTTT.

In its sample, this clonotype ranks as large. V and J are TRBV6-2 or TRBV6-3 and TRBJ2-7, with TRBD2 matching over 8 bases. V lost 2 bases, J lost 7 bases, and 7 bases stayed unmatched. CDR1 is MNHEY, CDR2 SVGEGT, per germline. The CDR3 has 14 residues. CDR3 coding DNA: TGTGCCAGCAGTTACCCCGGGAGGGCGAGAGAGCAGTACTTC. This translates into CASSYPGRAREQYF.

This clonotype has a handful of counts. This chain joins TRBV7-2 and TRBJ1-4, with D possibly TRBD1 on 6 matching bases. V dropped 3 bases and J dropped 0 bases, with 11 bases sitting between them. The CDR3 has 16 amino acids. CDR1 and CDR2 from the germline V gene are SGHTA and FQGNSA. DNA of the CDR3: TGTGCCAGCAGCTTCGACAGGTCGGCAACTAATGAAAAACTGTTTTTT. It translates to CASSFDRSATNEKLFF.

This chain links TRBV29-1 with TRBJ2-5, with TRBD1 identical over 8 bases. Germline-derived CDR1 and CDR2 are SQVTM and ANQGSEA. The CDR3 contains 14 residues. With V trimmed by 6 bases and J by 5 bases, 11 bases remained unmatched. The CDR3 nucleotides are TGCAGCGTCATCGACTCAGGGGGCGCGGAGACCCAGTACTTC. As protein: CSVIDSGGAETQYF.

This clonotype was seen only a few times. The chain carries TRBV27 and TRBJ1-5; D gene unclear. Germline assignment: CDR1 MNHEY and CDR2 SMNVEV (reference sequence). The V end was cut by 6 bases, the J end by 5 bases, with 14 bases between. This CDR3 has 14 residues. CDR3 DNA sequence: TGTGCCAGCAGCCTCTCTGGGGTCCATCAGCCCCAGCATTTT. Encoded protein: CASSLSGVHQPQHF.